The 26 T cell receptor beta chains below all came from one sample that was sequenced in a study of cytomegalovirus exposure and HLA in healthy donors. The PCR had 60 Vbeta and 13 Jbeta primers. This table comes from immunoSEQ multiplex PCR, and its TCRdb copy is limited to in-frame clones, with some not included. The data show some 170,000 clones, roughly 79% seen once. Sequencing used PBMCs. The receptor set was obtained from a woman younger than 30 in good health and CMV-seropositive.

This clone was observed once. The chain is built from TRBV4-2 and TRBJ1-2; 10 nucleotides agree with TRBD1. The length of the CDR3 is 18 residues. Germline V lookup: CDR1 LGHNA, CDR2 YNFKEQ. V gave up 1 base and J gave up 6 bases; unmatched junction bases: 14. DNA of the CDR3: TGTGCCAGCAGCCAAGTGGGCGCTGGGACAGGGGAAGGGCATGGCTACACCTTC. This codes for CASSQVGAGTGEGHGYTF.

The V call is TRBV5-1, the J call TRBJ1-1; a possible D gene is TRBD1 (5 bases). The CDR3 runs to 12 residues. Germline CDR1 SGHRS, CDR2 YFSETQ. V dropped 3 bases and J dropped 7 bases, with 10 bases sitting between them. The CDR3 loop is CASSWGGSEAFF. Written as DNA, the CDR3 is TGCGCCAGCAGCTGGGGGGGGAGTGAAGCTTTCTTT.

The rearrangement links TRBV6-6 to TRBJ1-2; D is possibly TRBD1 (6 bases). The CDR3 is 14 residues long. CDR1 MNHNY and CDR2 SVGAGI come from the germline V gene (reference sequence). Trimming shortened V by 10 bases and J by 7 bases, and 22 bases separated the two germline ends. CDR3 sequence reads: CATRLIRGLSGYTF. CDR3 DNA: TGTGCCACCCGCCTCATCAGGGGCCTTAGTGGCTACACCTTC.

The rearrangement links TRBV7-6 to TRBJ2-2, with 7 bases aligning to TRBD2. The CDR3 covers 17 residues. The V gene end was trimmed by 0 bases and the J gene end by 4 bases; junction bases not matched to a gene: 8. The V gene's germline CDR1 is SGHVS and CDR2 FNYEAQ. CDR3 amino acids: CASSLAGLDRSTGELFF. The CDR3 nucleotides are TGTGCCAGCAGCTTAGCCGGACTAGACCGGAGCACCGGGGAGCTGTTTTTT.

V and J are TRBV6-5 and TRBJ2-7, with D unclear. The germline gives CDR1 MNHEY, CDR2 SVGAGI. The CDR3 loop spans 13 amino acids. Trimming removed 2 bases at V and 0 bases at J, with 5 bases between. Written as DNA, the CDR3 is TGTGCCAGCAGTTACGACACCTCCTACGAGCAGTACTTC. Its protein is CASSYDTSYEQYF.

This rearrangement joins TRBV2 to TRBJ2-7; TRBD1 aligns across 7 bases. Looked up from germline, CDR1 is SNHLY and CDR2 is FYNNEI. CDR3 length equals 16 residues. J gave up 2 bases and V 4 bases, and 11 bases lay outside the gene matches. DNA of the CDR3: TGTGCCAGCAGTGTGGCGGACAGGAGCTTGACCTACGAGCAGTACTTC. This gives the protein CASSVADRSLTYEQYF.

The rearrangement uses TRBV30 and TRBJ1-6; D unclear. CDR1 is GTSNPN and CDR2 is SVGIG in the germline V gene (reference sequence). V gave up 3 bases and J gave up 7 bases, with 10 bases separating them. The CDR3 runs 13 residues. CDR3 DNA: TGTGCCTGGAGGGGAGACTCGAATTCACCCCTCCACTTT. Protein sequence: CAWRGDSNSPLHF.

This clone has a single count. V gene TRBV6-6 combines with J gene TRBJ1-5; D is undetermined. The V end lost 7 bases, the J end lost 5 bases, and 12 bases lay between the germline ends. This CDR3 is 13 amino acids long. From germline, CDR1 is MNHNY and CDR2 SVGAGI (reference sequence). The CDR3, as DNA: TGTGCCAGCAAGGATAACACAGATCAGCCCCAGCATTTT. Its protein is CASKDNTDQPQHF.

The count of this clone is one. The chain uses TRBV6-1 and TRBJ1-2; D is ambiguous. The CDR3 runs to 15 residues. Trimming took off 3 bases at V and 0 bases at J, with 11 bases between the two ends. Germline CDR1 MNHNS, CDR2 SASEGT. The CDR3 loop reads CASSDQARSNYGYTF. The CDR3 coding sequence is TGTGCCAGCAGTGATCAGGCCAGATCTAACTATGGCTACACCTTC.

The chain uses TRBV28 and TRBJ1-5; TRBD1 matches at 10 bases. This CDR3 has 15 amino acids. Germline V gene lookup returns CDR1 MDHEN and CDR2 SYDVKM. The ends lost 7 bases at V and 7 bases at J; junction bases unmatched: 10. In DNA, the CDR3 is TGTGCCAGCACCCCTACCGGGACAGGGGACCAGCCCCAGCATTTT. As protein: CASTPTGTGDQPQHF.

The CDR3 region is CASSLASLSGASDTQYF. The CDR3, as DNA: TGTGCCAGCAGCTTAGCTTCTCTAAGCGGGGCTTCCGATACGCAGTATTTT. The chain links TRBV7-6 to TRBJ2-3, with TRBD2 identical over 7 bases. The V segment lost 0 bases and the J segment 6 bases; nucleotides outside the gene matches: 12. The CDR3 extends over 17 amino acids. Germline lookup yields CDR1 SGHVS and CDR2 FNYEAQ.

The chain uses TRBV7-8 and TRBJ1-2; no definite D call. The CDR3 runs 15 residues. Germline V lookup: CDR1 SGHVS, CDR2 FQNEAQ. V lost 1 base and J lost 4, with 13 bases in between. CDR3 bases: TGTGCCAGCAGCTTAGGCCGACTTAATAGCTATGGCTACACCTTC. This translates into CASSLGRLNSYGYTF.

The gene calls are TRBV5-1 and TRBJ2-7, with a tentative D call TRBD1 (6 bases). The germline V gene has CDR1 SGHRS and CDR2 YFSETQ. The length of the CDR3 is 15 residues. V shed 1 base and J shed 0 bases, with 11 bases lying between them. The CDR3 DNA reads TGCGCCAGCAGCTTGCCCCAGGGGAGCTCCTACGAGCAGTACTTC. This codes for CASSLPQGSSYEQYF. Full variable domain (remainder filled in from reference TRBV5-1 and TRBJ2-7): KAGVTQTPRYLIKTRGQQVTLSCSPISGHRSVSWYQQTPGQGLQFLFEYFSETQRNKGNFPGRFSGRQFSNSRSEMNVSTLELGDSALYLCASSLPQGSSYEQYFGPGTRLTVT.

The chain is built from TRBV10-3 and TRBJ2-3; TRBD1 matches at 7 bases. The CDR3 contains 15 residues. V lost 7 bases to trimming and J lost 3 bases; unmatched junction nucleotides: 10. Germline loops: CDR1 ENHRY, CDR2 SYGVKD. The CDR3 spells CAITLGETGTDTQYF. CDR3 coding DNA: TGTGCCATCACCCTGGGGGAGACAGGGACAGATACGCAGTATTTT.

The chain links TRBV12-5 to TRBJ2-1, with a possible D match to TRBD1 (6 bases). This CDR3 contains 12 residues. CDR1 LGHNT and CDR2 FRNRAP come from the germline V gene. V gave up 6 bases and J gave up 9 bases, with 12 bases separating them. CDR3 sequence (DNA): TGTGCTAGTGGCACCGGCAGGGGTGAGCAGTTCTTC. Protein sequence: CASGTGRGEQFF.

This clone was counted a single time. This chain uses TRBV5-6 with TRBJ2-5; 7 nucleotides line up with TRBD1. CDR1 is SGHDT, CDR2 YYEEEE, per germline. With 4 bases clipped from V and 1 base from J, the junction kept 10 bases outside the gene matches. The CDR3 loop spans 16 amino acids. The CDR3 DNA reads TGTGCCAGCAGCCGCCGGGACAGCCCTTTCCAAGAGACCCAGTACTTC. Translating it yields CASSRRDSPFQETQYF.

The chain has TRBV7-9 and TRBJ2-1; the D gene is possibly TRBD2 (5 bases). The CDR3 covers 13 residues. Germline V gene sequence: CDR1 SEHNR, CDR2 FQNEAQ (reference sequence). V lost 3 bases to trimming and J lost 8 bases, with 11 bases between them. The CDR3 DNA follows: TGTGCCAGCAGCTTCACTAGGGCGGATGAGCAGTTCTTC. It encodes CASSFTRADEQFF.

The genes are TRBV6-5 and TRBJ2-3, with TRBD1 matching 10 bases. The CDR3 is 13 residues long. Germline V lookup: CDR1 MNHEY, CDR2 SVGAGI. V lost 5 bases and J lost 6; bases outside the gene matches: 2. For the CDR3, the DNA is TGTGCCAGCAGTCGACAGGGGGCCGATACGCAGTATTTT. This codes for CASSRQGADTQYF.

A single count supports this clone. The chain recombines TRBV28 with TRBJ1-2; 9 bases align to TRBD1. This CDR3 has 13 amino acids. V shed 10 bases, J shed 6 bases, and the junction held 9 bases outside the gene matches. CDR1 is MDHEN, CDR2 SYDVKM, per germline. The CDR3 reads CATTTTGGDGYTF. CDR3 nucleotide sequence: TGTGCCACTACCACGACAGGGGGGGATGGCTACACCTTC.

As for this clone: The same CDR3 arises from other DNA sequences in this sample as well. The chain uses TRBV2 and TRBJ1-6; a weak D match, TRBD1 (6 bases). Trimming pared 3 bases from V and 3 bases from J, leaving 15 bases between. The germline CDR1 and CDR2 sequences are SNHLY and FYNNEI. The CDR3 totals 17 residues. The CDR3 sequence is CASSEPPGQSYNSPLHF. The CDR3, as DNA: TGTGCCAGCAGTGAGCCACCAGGACAGAGCTATAATTCACCCCTCCACTTT. Supplemented by reference TRBV2 and TRBJ1-6, the full variable domain reads EPEVTQTPSHQVTQMGQEVILRCVPISNHLYFYWYRQILGQKVEFLVSFYNNEISEKSEIFDDQFSVERPDGSNFTLKIRSTKLEDSAMYFCASSEPPGQSYNSPLHFGNGTRLTVT.

V is TRBV5-1 and J is TRBJ2-5; TRBD2 aligns across 7 bases. In germline, CDR1 is SGHRS, CDR2 YFSETQ. Trimming cost V 0 bases and J 5 bases; bases outside gene matches: 10. This CDR3 region has 16 residues. In DNA form, the CDR3 reads TGCGCCAGCAGCTTGGTCTTCGGCGGGGGAGGTGAGACCCAGTACTTC. Protein product: CASSLVFGGGGETQYF.

V and J are TRBV27 and TRBJ2-1, with TRBD2 as a possible D gene (5 bases). Germline assignment: CDR1 MNHEY and CDR2 SMNVEV (reference sequence). V gave up 5 bases and J gave up 5 bases, with 16 bases separating them. This CDR3 has 15 residues. The CDR3 loop is CASSAVSGVNNEQFF. The CDR3 DNA reads TGTGCCAGCAGTGCCGTCTCCGGGGTAAACAATGAGCAGTTCTTC.

J is TRBJ2-1 and V is TRBV28; 10 positions agree with TRBD1. V gave up 4 bases and J gave up 4 bases; unmatched junction bases: 7. The CDR3 is made up of 16 amino acids. Germline CDR1 is MDHEN and CDR2 is SYDVKM. The chain's CDR3 is CASSSTDRGLYNEQFF. Written as DNA, the CDR3 is TGTGCCAGCAGTTCCACTGACAGGGGGCTTTACAATGAGCAGTTCTTC.

The chain employs TRBV7-6 and TRBJ2-3, with D possibly TRBD1 on 6 matching bases. Germline V gene lookup returns CDR1 SGHVS and CDR2 FNYEAQ. The CDR3 contains 16 residues. V lost 5 bases and J lost 0, with 15 bases in between. Written as DNA, the CDR3 is TGTGCCAGCAGCCCGATAGGGGGAGCTAGCACAGATACGCAGTATTTT. Translation: CASSPIGGASTDTQYF.

The chain has TRBV12-2 and TRBJ1-2. TRBV12-2 is tagged as a pseudogene. The CDR3 totals 14 residues. DNA for the CDR3: TGTGCAAGTCGTATGGTGACTTTTGGTTATGGCTACACCTTC. Encoded protein: CASRMVTFGYGYTF.

This clone has only one observation. The J gene is TRBJ1-2, the V gene TRBV27; TRBD1 matches at 7 bases. Germline CDR1 and CDR2: MNHEY and SMNVEV (reference sequence). The CDR3 is 15 amino acids. V dropped 3 bases and J dropped 10; count of bases not matched to a gene: 14. CDR3 amino acids: CASSFSPIDRAVYTF. The DNA of the CDR3 is TGTGCCAGCAGTTTTTCCCCTATTGACAGGGCTGTCTACACCTTC.